This entry lists 5 T cell receptor beta chains sequenced from one sample in a study of cytomegalovirus exposure and HLA in healthy donors. PCR involved 60 Vbeta and 13 Jbeta primers. TCRdb's copy holds only in-frame clones and misses some; the assay was immunoSEQ multiplex PCR. The sample gives roughly 180,000 clones, approximately 83% of which show up once; about a tenth is in the top ten. The source material was PBMCs. These TCRs come from a young man in good health and CMV-seropositive.

The chain uses TRBV6-1 and TRBJ2-7; D is perhaps TRBD1 (5 bases). CDR1 and CDR2 from the germline V gene are MNHNS and SASEGT. This CDR3 spans 15 amino acids. The V and J ends lost 2 bases and 1 base respectively, with 12 bases between them. The CDR3 DNA is TGTGCCAGCAGTGAATACTCAGGGCGTTCCTACGAGCAGTACTTC. It encodes CASSEYSGRSYEQYF.

This rearrangement joins TRBV9 to TRBJ2-7; D is perhaps TRBD2 (5 bases). Trimming removed 3 bases at V and 0 bases at J, with 10 bases between. The CDR3 has 14 amino acids. The germline V gene has CDR1 SGDLS and CDR2 YYNGEE. This CDR3 is CASSDGEGSYEQYF. The CDR3 DNA sequence: TGTGCCAGCAGCGACGGAGAGGGCTCCTACGAGCAGTACTTC. The full variable domain, in which reference TRBV9 and TRBJ2-7 provide the parts outside the CDR3, is DSGVTQTPKHLITATGQRVTLRCSPRSGDLSVYWYQQSLDQGLQFLIQYYNGEERAKGNILERFSAQQFPDLHSELNLSSLELGDSALYFCASSDGEGSYEQYFGPGTRLTVT.

The V call is TRBV5-6, the J call TRBJ1-5; 9 nucleotides align to TRBD1. This CDR3 has 17 residues. Germline CDR1 is SGHDT and CDR2 is YYEEEE. Losses at the gene ends were 0 bases for V and 5 bases for J; bases not matched to a gene: 9. This CDR3 is CASSLGVGQGLDQPQHF. For the CDR3, the DNA is TGTGCCAGCAGCTTGGGAGTAGGACAGGGGTTGGATCAGCCCCAGCATTTT.

The count of this clone is one. The chain employs TRBV9 and TRBJ2-3; a weak D match, TRBD1 (6 bases). Germline assignment: CDR1 SGDLS and CDR2 YYNGEE. V was pared by 7 bases and J by 5 bases, with 23 bases between. The CDR3 consists of 16 residues. The CDR3 sequence is CASSPSAGAKGDTQYF. CDR3 nucleotides: TGTGCCAGCTCCCCATCCGCAGGGGCTAAGGGAGATACGCAGTATTTT. Combining the CDR3 with reference TRBV9 and TRBJ2-3 gives the whole variable domain DSGVTQTPKHLITATGQRVTLRCSPRSGDLSVYWYQQSLDQGLQFLIQYYNGEERAKGNILERFSAQQFPDLHSELNLSSLELGDSALYFCASSPSAGAKGDTQYFGPGTRLTVL.

The V and J genes are TRBV28 and TRBJ1-2; TRBD1 matches 9 bases. The CDR3 runs to 16 residues. With 5 bases clipped from V and 6 bases from J, the junction kept 13 bases outside the gene matches. Germline V gene sequence: CDR1 MDHEN, CDR2 SYDVKM. The CDR3 is CASSLLSGQGMDGYTF. CDR3 coding DNA: TGTGCCAGCAGTCTCCTTTCGGGACAGGGCATGGATGGCTACACCTTC.